Listed here are 5 T cell receptor beta chains from one sample, sequenced in a study of cytomegalovirus exposure and HLA in healthy donors. This PCR relied on a set of 60 Vbeta primers and 13 Jbeta primers. The method was immunoSEQ multiplex PCR; TCRdb's version includes in-frame clones alone and lacks a portion of them. The data hold over 85,000 clones, with about 77% observed a single time. The sample comprised PBMCs. The receptors come from a man aged 35-49 years in good health and CMV-seronegative.

This chain connects TRBV27 to TRBJ2-7, with D perhaps matching TRBD1 (6 bases). With 6 bases removed from V and 0 bases from J, the gap between germline ends came to 15 bases. Germline CDR1 MNHEY, CDR2 SMNVEV (reference sequence). The CDR3 has 15 amino acids. The CDR3 loop is CASSQDRLSSYEQYF. Here the CDR3 DNA reads TGTGCCAGCAGCCAGGACAGACTCTCCTCCTACGAGCAGTACTTC.

The V gene is TRBV11-2, the J gene TRBJ2-7; TRBD1 might be the D (5 bases). The V end lost 0 bases, the J end lost 7 bases, and 13 bases lay between the germline ends. The CDR3 has 14 amino acids. Germline V CDR1 and CDR2: SGHAT, FQNNGV. CDR3 protein: CASSLDRRVGEQYF. The CDR3 nucleotides are TGTGCCAGCAGCTTAGATCGCAGGGTCGGAGAGCAGTACTTC.

A remark on this clone: The junction departs from germline at one end; a sequencing error may be responsible. The chain carries TRBV6-1 and TRBJ2-7, with D uncertain. The CDR3 totals 13 residues. The germline V gene encodes CDR1 MNHNS and CDR2 SASEGT. The CDR3 coding sequence is TGTGCCAGCAGGGAAAAGTTTGCCTACGAGCGGTACTTC. Protein: CASREKFAYERYF.

CDR3: CASSMETVADTQYF. In nucleotides, the CDR3 is TGTGCCAGTAGTATGGAGACAGTTGCAGATACGCAGTATTTT. The chain combines TRBV19 with TRBJ2-3, with D possibly TRBD1 on 5 matching bases. Germline V gene sequence: CDR1 LNHDA, CDR2 SQIVND (reference sequence). This CDR3 is 14 amino acids long. Trimming cost V 3 bases and J 4 bases, with 11 bases left between them. The full variable domain, with the rest looked up from reference TRBV19 and TRBJ2-3, is DGGITQSPKYLFRKEGQNVTLSCEQNLNHDAMYWYRQDPGQGLRLIYYSQIVNDFQKGDIAEGYSVSREKKESFPLTVTSAQKNPTAFYLCASSMETVADTQYFGPGTRLTVL.

V gene TRBV6-5 combines with J gene TRBJ2-7; 14 nucleotides agree with TRBD2. Germline V gives CDR1 MNHEY, CDR2 SVGAGI. V dropped 7 bases and J dropped 3; count of bases not matched to a gene: 5. The CDR3 is made up of 15 amino acids. CDR3 in amino acids: CASTRTSGGLYEQYF. CDR3 nucleotides: TGTGCCAGCACCAGGACTAGCGGGGGGCTCTACGAGCAGTACTTC.